A selection of T cell receptor beta chains follows, all from one sample in a study of T cell repertoires in ileal Crohn's disease. Data came from immunoSEQ multiplex PCR; TCRdb stores just in-frame clones and leaves some out. The repertoire holds about 62,000 clones, 85% to 90% seen once, with roughly 2% in the top ten. What was sequenced was ileal tissue. The receptors come from an adult with Crohn's disease. Both conserved end residues are part of each CDR3. D genes are given only for firm matches.

CDR3 protein	D gene	CDR3 length	V gene	J gene
CASSYTGVSTEAFF	TRBD1	14	TRBV13	TRBJ1-1
CASSQGSPSSGNTIYF	-	16	TRBV7-6	TRBJ1-3
CASSPSQGPYTGELFF	-	16	TRBV18	TRBJ2-2
CASSLSVGYTF	-	11	TRBV28	TRBJ1-2
CASSLNAGRNNEQFF	-	15	TRBV5-5	TRBJ2-1
CASSINRLAGQETQYF	TRBD2	16	TRBV2	TRBJ2-5
CASSPAGGPEQYF	TRBD2	13	TRBV5-1	TRBJ2-7
CASSQDPNSYEQYF	-	14	TRBV4-2	TRBJ2-7
CASSSTSGYNEQFF	-	14	TRBV11-2	TRBJ2-1
CASSRDTGGSGNTIYF	TRBD1	16	TRBV5-1	TRBJ1-3
CATSRDSGSDEQFF	-	14	TRBV15	TRBJ2-1
CASSVLQTGAYSPLHF	TRBD1	16	TRBV19	TRBJ1-6
CASSVGGTGNHEQYF	TRBD1	15	TRBV9	TRBJ2-7
CASSSSGTGPEKLFF	TRBD1	15	TRBV7-9	TRBJ1-4
CASSLVPSGTYEQYF	TRBD2	15	TRBV7-6	TRBJ2-7
CSAADRFEAFF	-	11	TRBV20-1	TRBJ1-1
CATSRGPQNRAGQREQYF	-	18	TRBV15	TRBJ2-7
CASSLVDSSPETQYF	-	15	TRBV5-1	TRBJ2-5
CASGLESGGSDF	TRBD1	12	TRBV12-5	TRBJ2-7
CASSMSSGAGELFF	-	14	TRBV19	TRBJ2-2
CASSAPSSGRDADTQYF	TRBD2	17	TRBV7-2	TRBJ2-3
CASSPKGQGYGYTF	TRBD1	14	TRBV7-9	TRBJ1-2
CASSLDPGRRTNEKLFF	-	17	TRBV7-8	TRBJ1-4
CASSSRDRNTEAFF	TRBD1	14	TRBV5-4	TRBJ1-1
CASSMSNEQFF	-	11	TRBV6-5	TRBJ2-1
CASSLIGNSPLHF	-	13	TRBV5-5	TRBJ1-6
CASSFNRQGEAFF	TRBD1	13	TRBV11-2	TRBJ1-1
CASTSGGAGGTDTQYF	TRBD2	16	TRBV2	TRBJ2-3
CAGTGLGYNSPLHF	-	14	TRBV6-1	TRBJ1-6
CASSEQGSLAKLFF	-	14	TRBV10-2	TRBJ1-4
CASSVQGVTYNEQFF	TRBD1	15	TRBV9	TRBJ2-1
CASRDGTAIRPQHF	TRBD1	14	TRBV2	TRBJ1-5
CASSQEKKLNLSPRVNNEQFF	-	21	TRBV14	TRBJ2-1
CASSPSGTGTFSGNTIYF	TRBD1	18	TRBV5-4	TRBJ1-3
CASSTGQGNYGYTF	TRBD1	14	TRBV7-9	TRBJ1-2
CASREVGSPLHF	-	12	TRBV5-1	TRBJ1-6
CASSLSSGVSEKLFF	-	15	TRBV5-4	TRBJ1-4
CAISDKNRGSTEAFF	TRBD1	15	TRBV10-3	TRBJ1-1
CASSQRIGGQGSYEQYF	TRBD1	17	TRBV4-3	TRBJ2-7
CATQYVTGSYEQYF	-	14	TRBV7-2	TRBJ2-7
CASSGRVGAGNEQFF	-	15	TRBV2	TRBJ2-1
CASQGRDSGNTIYF	-	14	TRBV28	TRBJ1-3
CASSVDGGLAKNIQYF	-	16	TRBV9	TRBJ2-4
CASSERVSRETQYF	-	14	TRBV6-1	TRBJ2-5
CSVGQGTYGYTF	TRBD1	12	TRBV29-1	TRBJ1-2
CASSPDGYGYTF	-	12	TRBV7-2	TRBJ1-2
CASSPVGGPTDTQYF	-	15	TRBV9	TRBJ2-3
CASSIDHRRGYTF	-	13	TRBV19	TRBJ1-2
CASSIGIRMSEAFF	-	14	TRBV19	TRBJ1-1
CASSLAGTSGGPTYNEQFF	TRBD2	19	TRBV13	TRBJ2-1
CASRKERESRNEQFF	TRBD2	15	TRBV5-4	TRBJ2-1
CASSLSGSNQPQHF	-	14	TRBV5-4	TRBJ1-5
CASSILVGELAKNIQYF	-	17	TRBV19	TRBJ2-4
CASKRDSGNTIYF	-	13	TRBV10-2	TRBJ1-3
CASSPGSNYGYTF	-	13	TRBV18	TRBJ1-2
CASSAGSGPSRQYF	TRBD2	14	TRBV2	TRBJ2-7
CASSITSGAKWETQYF	TRBD2	16	TRBV19	TRBJ2-5
CASHFTTGALPRYNEKLFF	TRBD1	19	TRBV28	TRBJ1-4
CASSQGSGANVLTF	-	14	TRBV18	TRBJ2-6